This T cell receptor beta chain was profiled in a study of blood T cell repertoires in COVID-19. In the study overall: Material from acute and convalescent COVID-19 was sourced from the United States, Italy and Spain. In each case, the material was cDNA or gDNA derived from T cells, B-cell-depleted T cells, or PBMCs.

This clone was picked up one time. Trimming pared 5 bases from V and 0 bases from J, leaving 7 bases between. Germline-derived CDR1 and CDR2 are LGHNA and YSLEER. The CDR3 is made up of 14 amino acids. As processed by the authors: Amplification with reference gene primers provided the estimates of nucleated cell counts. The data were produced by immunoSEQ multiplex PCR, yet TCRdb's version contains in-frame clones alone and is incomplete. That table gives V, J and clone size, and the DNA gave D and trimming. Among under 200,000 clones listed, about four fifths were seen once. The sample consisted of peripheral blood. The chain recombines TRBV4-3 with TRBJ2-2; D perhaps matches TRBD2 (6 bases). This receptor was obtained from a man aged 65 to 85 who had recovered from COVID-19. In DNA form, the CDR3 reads TGCGCCAGCAGCGGCGGGGCGAACACCGGGGAGCTGTTTTTT. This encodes CASSGGANTGELFF.